Following are 20 T cell receptor beta chains from one sample sequenced in a study of radiotherapy plus CTLA-4 blockade in lung cancer. Profiling relied on immunoSEQ multiplex PCR, and the TCRdb table lists in-frame clones only, not all of them. The table records about 100,000 clones, about four fifths of them present only once. The sequencing used peripheral blood, collected from a patient treated with radiotherapy plus ipilimumab. These receptors were taken from a human donor with non-small cell lung cancer who had stable disease on radiotherapy plus ipilimumab.

The chain is built from TRBV2 and TRBJ1-6; perhaps TRBD1 as D (6 bases). Germline CDR1 SNHLY, CDR2 FYNNEI. V lost 7 bases, J lost 7 bases, and 17 bases lay in between. CDR3 length: 15 amino acids. The CDR3 region is CASILAGTKNSPLHF. Here the CDR3 DNA reads TGTGCCAGCATTCTCGCCGGGACAAAGAATTCACCCCTCCACTTT.

The chain couples TRBV18 to TRBJ2-5; D uncertain. The CDR3 has 11 amino acids. Germline V gene lookup returns CDR1 KGHSH and CDR2 LQKENI. V lost 5 bases and J lost 0, with 1 base in between. The CDR3: CASSNQETQYF. The CDR3 DNA sequence: TGTGCCAGCTCAAACCAAGAGACCCAGTACTTC.

The genes are TRBV7-6 and TRBJ2-1; 13 nucleotides agree with TRBD2. The CDR3 length is 18 residues. V was pared by 2 bases and J by 7 bases, with 11 bases of the junction left unmatched. Germline loops: CDR1 SGHVS, CDR2 FNYEAQ. CDR3 DNA: TGTGCCAGCAGCTTATCCCCCCCTACTAGCGGGAGGGATAATGAGCAGTTCTTC. Translated: CASSLSPPTSGRDNEQFF.

V gene TRBV28 combines with J gene TRBJ2-1, with D uncertain. This CDR3 is built from 11 residues. V was clipped by 6 bases and J by 3 bases, with 3 bases between them. Germline CDR1 reads MDHEN; CDR2 reads SYDVKM. The CDR3 sequence is CASRSYNEQFF. The CDR3 nucleotides are TGTGCCAGCAGGAGCTACAATGAGCAGTTCTTC.

The chain recombines TRBV18 with TRBJ1-3; maybe TRBD1 (6 bases). V lost 3 bases and J 4 bases, leaving 16 bases between the germline ends. CDR1 is KGHSH and CDR2 is LQKENI in the germline V gene. CDR3 length: 16 amino acids. The CDR3, as DNA: TGTGCCAGCTCACCCAGTAGCAGGGGATCGGGAAACACCATATATTTT. Its translation: CASSPSSRGSGNTIYF.

In this sample, this clone turned up a few times. This rearrangement joins TRBV7-9 to TRBJ1-1; a possible D gene is TRBD1 (6 bases). This CDR3 spans 15 amino acids. V shed 5 bases and J shed 1 base, with 14 bases lying between them. Germline V CDR1 and CDR2: SEHNR, FQNEAQ (reference sequence). DNA for the CDR3: TGTGCCAGCAGCCTACCGACAGGAAAGAACACTGAAGCTTTCTTT. This codes for CASSLPTGKNTEAFF.

The rearrangement links TRBV19 to TRBJ2-7, with 9 nucleotides matching TRBD2. J gave up 4 bases and V 5 bases, and 9 bases lay outside the gene matches. This CDR3 contains 15 residues. CDR1 is LNHDA, CDR2 SQIVND, per germline (reference sequence). CDR3 in amino acids: CASSLQAGGRYEQYF. The CDR3 region has the DNA TGTGCCAGTAGTCTCCAGGCGGGGGGGCGTTACGAGCAGTACTTC.

This chain joins TRBV5-1 and TRBJ2-6; no definite D call. Germline V gene sequence: CDR1 SGHRS, CDR2 YFSETQ. Trimming cost V 4 bases and J 1 base, with 9 bases left between them. The CDR3 is made up of 15 amino acids. CDR3 nucleotide sequence: TGCGCCAGCAGCGCCTTACCGTCTGGGGCCAACGTCCTGACTTTC. This codes for CASSALPSGANVLTF.

This chain connects TRBV29-1 to TRBJ2-5; D perhaps matches TRBD1 (5 bases). This CDR3 has 13 amino acids. Germline CDR1 and CDR2: SQVTM and ANQGSEA. Between the trimmed V and J ends, which lost 7 bases and 5 bases, there was a span of 17 bases. The CDR3: CSAGAGLVETQYF. CDR3 DNA: TGCAGCGCCGGCGCAGGGTTGGTGGAGACCCAGTACTTC.

The chain couples TRBV19 to TRBJ1-4, with D perhaps matching TRBD1 (6 bases). Germline-derived CDR1 and CDR2 are LNHDA and SQIVND (reference sequence). The CDR3 spans 15 residues. V was clipped by 4 bases and J by 4 bases, with 13 bases between them. The CDR3 DNA follows: TGTGCCAGTAGTAAGGGGGGGGATGGTAATGAAAAACTGTTTTTT. As protein: CASSKGGDGNEKLFF.

The chain joins TRBV28 to TRBJ2-1; 10 positions match TRBD2. The CDR3 spans 16 residues. Germline values: CDR1 MDHEN, CDR2 SYDVKM. With 7 bases clipped from V and 8 bases from J, the junction kept 14 bases outside the gene matches. CDR3 nucleotides: TGTGCCAGCATACGCGGGGGTTTAGCGGGAGGCGATGAGCAGTTCTTC. It specifies CASIRGGLAGGDEQFF.

On this clone itself: The sample holds other DNA sequences that translate to the same CDR3. The rearrangement links TRBV30 to TRBJ2-3; D might be TRBD2 (6 bases). V lost 2 bases to trimming and J lost 5 bases, with 11 bases between them. In germline, CDR1 is GTSNPN, CDR2 SVGIG (reference sequence). This CDR3 has 13 amino acids. The CDR3 is CAWSRRERDTQYF. Here the CDR3 DNA reads TGTGCCTGGAGTAGGAGGGAGCGAGATACGCAGTATTTT.

The V call is TRBV10-3, the J call TRBJ2-1; the match to TRBD1 covers 11 bases. The V gene's germline CDR1 is ENHRY and CDR2 SYGVKD. The CDR3 length is 16 residues. The V and J ends lost 0 bases and 8 bases, in that order; junction bases with no gene match: 6. CDR3 in DNA: TGTGCCATCAGTGAGTCATGGACAGGGGGCAGGGATGAGCAGTTCTTC. Amino acids: CAISESWTGGRDEQFF.

The table lists this clone with a count of one. This chain connects TRBV27 to TRBJ2-1, with TRBD2 matching 11 bases. Germline V gives CDR1 MNHEY, CDR2 SMNVEV (reference sequence). The CDR3 has 20 residues. V dropped 2 bases and J dropped 1; count of bases not matched to a gene: 13. DNA for the CDR3: TGTGCCAGCAGTTTACTCTGGCCCGGGACTAGCGGATCATCCTACAATGAGCAGTTCTTC. Amino acids: CASSLLWPGTSGSSYNEQFF.

This chain uses TRBV12-5 with TRBJ2-3; 9 nucleotides align to TRBD1. The CDR3 is made up of 15 amino acids. Unmatched junction bases numbered 4, after V lost 4 bases and J lost 2 bases. Germline V gives CDR1 LGHNT, CDR2 FRNRAP. The CDR3 DNA sequence: TGTGCTAGTGGTTCCGGACAGGGGAACACAGATACGCAGTATTTT. Translating gives CASGSGQGNTDTQYF.

The rearrangement uses TRBV28 and TRBJ1-2, with a weak D call TRBD1 (5 bases). Trimming stripped 8 bases from V and 3 bases from J, with 16 bases between. Germline CDR1 is MDHEN and CDR2 is SYDVKM. This CDR3 is 14 amino acids long. CDR3 amino acids: CASGFRADYYGYTF. As DNA, the CDR3 is TGTGCCAGCGGCTTCAGGGCGGATTACTATGGCTACACCTTC.

The rearrangement uses TRBV5-1 and TRBJ2-3, with TRBD2 matching 14 bases. V shed 4 bases and J 2 bases; nucleotides not matched to a gene: 6. Germline CDR1 SGHRS, CDR2 YFSETQ. The CDR3 covers 17 residues. The DNA for the CDR3 is TGCGCCAGCAGCCAGAGGACTAGCGGGGGGCCCACAGATACGCAGTATTTT. Translation gives CASSQRTSGGPTDTQYF.

The chain couples TRBV5-4 to TRBJ1-2; 12 bases match TRBD1. The CDR3 has 15 residues. CDR1 is SGHNT, CDR2 YYREEE, per germline (reference sequence). V shed 1 base and J 8 bases; nucleotides not matched to a gene: 6. CDR3 bases: TGTGCCAGCAGCTTGTTGGGACAGGGGGCGCGGGGCTACACCTTC. Protein sequence: CASSLLGQGARGYTF.

The V and J genes are TRBV11-2 and TRBJ2-7; 9 nucleotides match TRBD1. This CDR3 has 15 residues. Germline loops: CDR1 SGHAT, CDR2 FQNNGV. V shed 7 bases, J shed 0 bases, and the junction held 7 bases outside the gene matches. The CDR3 nucleotides read TGTGCCAGCAACCGACAGGGGGGCAGCTCCTACGAGCAGTACTTC. Translated: CASNRQGGSSYEQYF.

The rearrangement joins TRBV19 to TRBJ1-1; a weak D match, TRBD1 (5 bases). Germline CDR1 reads LNHDA; CDR2 reads SQIVND (reference sequence). Trimming left V 3 bases short and J 1 base short, with 12 bases between. The CDR3 totals 15 residues. The CDR3 loop reads CASSIGTRANTEAFF. Written as DNA, the CDR3 is TGTGCCAGTAGTATTGGGACGCGGGCGAACACTGAAGCTTTCTTT.